Shown below are 30 T cell receptor beta chains from a single sample sequenced in a study of human T cells and chemical hapten exposure. MiXCR was run by TCRdb on the RACE reads, yielding one entry per CDR3 protein. The sample yields about 260,000 distinct CDR3 sequences, about 8.6% seen once. Documented time point: pre-sensitization, week 0. Treatment noted: therapeutic diphenylcyclopropenone sensitization with weekly scalp DPC. The starting material was whole blood, obtained in connection with sensitization to the hapten diphenylcyclopropenone (DPC). The receptors originated from a woman between 35 and 50 years old with alopecia areata. Some clones in this sample may be carry-over from other donors' samples.

This clonotype was detected a few times. This sequence joins TRBV6-6 and TRBJ1-5; possibly TRBD1 for D (5 bases). CDR3 length equals 14 residues. V was clipped by 2 bases and J by 9 bases, with 14 bases between them. CDR1 and CDR2 from the germline V gene are MNHNY and SVGAGI (reference sequence). This CDR3 reads CASSYGDRQVPQHF. The CDR3 DNA follows: TGTGCCAGCAGTTACGGGGACCGGCAGGTGCCCCAGCATTTT.

CDR3 DNA: TGCAGCGTTGTTGAGAACACCGGGGAGCTGTTTTTT. Its protein product is CSVVENTGELFF. The genes are TRBV29-1 and TRBJ2-2; D gene ambiguous. V lost 4 bases to trimming and J lost 1 base, with 4 bases between them. The CDR3 totals 12 residues. Per the germline V gene, CDR1 is SQVTM and CDR2 is ANQGSEA.

V and J are TRBV29-1 and TRBJ2-1; 9 bases line up with TRBD1. CDR1 is SQVTM and CDR2 is ANQGSEA in the germline V gene. Trimming took 3 bases from V and 8 from J; bases not matched to a gene: 17. CDR3 length equals 17 residues. The CDR3 DNA reads as TGCAGCGTTGATGACGGGACAGGGTACGGGGTAGGGGATGAGCAGTTCTTC. Amino acids: CSVDDGTGYGVGDEQFF.

V is TRBV7-2 and J is TRBJ2-3, with D possibly called TRBD1 or TRBD2 (5 bases each). Germline V gene sequence: CDR1 SGHTA, CDR2 FQGNSA. V was trimmed by 5 bases and J by 2 bases, leaving 11 bases between them. CDR3 length: 14 residues. Here the CDR3 reads CASSLLGTTDTQYF. CDR3 DNA: TGTGCCAGCAGCCTACTAGGGACCACAGATACGCAGTATTTT.

The chain has TRBV7-2 and TRBJ2-2; D may be TRBD2 (5 bases). The CDR3 extends over 14 amino acids. The V gene's germline CDR1 is SGHTA and CDR2 FQGNSA. Trimming removed 3 bases from V and 4 bases from J, with 9 bases in between. The CDR3 is CASSFSEVTGELFF. The CDR3 nucleotides read TGTGCCAGCAGCTTCTCGGAGGTCACCGGGGAGCTGTTTTTT. Combining the CDR3 with reference TRBV7-2 and TRBJ2-2 gives the whole variable domain GAGVSQSPSNKVTEKGKDVELRCDPISGHTALYWYRQSLGQGLEFLIYFQGNSAPDKSGLPSDRFSAERTGGSVSTLTIQRTQQEDSAVYLCASSFSEVTGELFFGEGSRLTVL.

This clonotype was seen repeatedly, ten times or more. The V gene is TRBV10-3, the J gene TRBJ1-2; 9 nucleotides align to TRBD1. Trimming removed 2 bases from V and 10 bases from J; junction bases left unmatched: 5. The CDR3 extends over 13 amino acids. The germline V gene has CDR1 ENHRY and CDR2 SYGVKD. The CDR3 region is CAISERTGEYYTF. In DNA form, the CDR3 reads TGTGCCATCAGTGAGCGGACAGGGGAGTACTACACCTTC.

The chain recombines TRBV9 with TRBJ1-4; 9 bases line up with TRBD1. Germline CDR1 is SGDLS and CDR2 is YYNGEE. The trim removed 4 bases at V and 6 bases at J, leaving 4 bases unmatched. There are 14 residues in the CDR3. This CDR3 reads CASSPWDRDEKLFF. The CDR3 DNA follows: TGTGCCAGCAGCCCGTGGGACAGGGATGAAAAACTGTTTTTT.

This clonotype was seen a handful of times. The rearrangement joins TRBV20-1 to TRBJ2-7; TRBD2 agrees at 12 bases. The V and J ends lost 0 bases and 6 bases, in that order; junction bases with no gene match: 6. This CDR3 has 15 amino acids. Germline CDR1 reads DFQATT; CDR2 reads SNEGSKA (reference sequence). CDR3 protein: CSARDVTSGRSEQYF. DNA for the CDR3: TGCAGTGCTAGAGATGTTACTAGCGGGAGGAGCGAGCAGTACTTC.

This clonotype has just a few counts. The chain has TRBV25-1 and TRBJ2-7; 8 nucleotides agree with TRBD1. From germline, CDR1 is MGHDK and CDR2 SYGVNS. This CDR3 comprises 15 residues. The V and J ends lost 1 base and 2 bases, in that order; junction bases with no gene match: 4. CDR3 coding DNA: TGTGCCAGCAGTGAATGGGGGACAGGCGCCTACGAGCAGTACTTC. Amino acids: CASSEWGTGAYEQYF.

The gene calls are TRBV5-1 and TRBJ2-5, with 16 bases identical to TRBD2. CDR3 length equals 18 residues. The germline CDR1 and CDR2 sequences are SGHRS and YFSETQ. V was clipped by 0 bases and J by 4 bases; unmatched bases: 6. The CDR3 reads CASSLAGTSGRAGETQYF. CDR3 coding DNA: TGCGCCAGCAGCTTGGCAGGGACTAGCGGGAGGGCCGGAGAGACCCAGTACTTC.

The gene calls are TRBV20-1 and TRBJ1-1; 8 bases agree with TRBD1. The germline V gene has CDR1 DFQATT and CDR2 SNEGSKA (reference sequence). This CDR3 spans 17 amino acids. J was trimmed by 3 bases and V by 3 bases; bases with no gene match: 15. This chain's CDR3 is CSASTHNPDRGYTEAFF. CDR3 coding DNA: TGCAGTGCTAGCACCCACAACCCTGACAGGGGATACACTGAAGCTTTCTTT.

There are many counts of this clonotype. This sequence joins TRBV5-4 and TRBJ1-2, with a tentative D call TRBD1 (6 bases). The CDR3 extends over 14 amino acids. Germline loops: CDR1 SGHNT, CDR2 YYREEE (reference sequence). Trimming pared 3 bases from V and 2 bases from J, leaving 11 bases between. DNA of the CDR3: TGTGCCAGCAGCTCAGGACAGCGGAACTATGGCTACACCTTC. It specifies CASSSGQRNYGYTF.

The V and J genes are TRBV7-3 and TRBJ2-1; a weak D match, TRBD1 (6 bases). Between the trimmed V and J ends, which lost 5 bases and 9 bases, there was a span of 17 bases. This CDR3 spans 14 amino acids. Germline assignment: CDR1 SGHTA and CDR2 FQGTGA. The CDR3 nucleotides read TGTGCCAGCAGCAACAGCCGGGACACTGGTGAGCAGTTCTTC. Translated: CASSNSRDTGEQFF.

The rearrangement links TRBV13 to TRBJ1-2, with 7 bases identical to TRBD1. V lost 5 bases, J lost 4 bases, and 7 bases stayed unmatched. The CDR3 is made up of 14 amino acids. Germline V lookup: CDR1 PRHDT, CDR2 FYEKMQ (reference sequence). In nucleotides, the CDR3 is TGTGCCAGCAGCCCCCAGGGACAGCCCTATGGCTACACCTTC. It codes for CASSPQGQPYGYTF.

This clonotype has at least ten counts. J is TRBJ1-1 and V is TRBV24-1; 10 nucleotides match TRBD1. In germline, CDR1 is KGHDR, CDR2 SFDVKD. V lost 3 bases, J lost 7 bases, and 4 bases stayed unmatched. The CDR3 is made up of 14 amino acids. CDR3 DNA sequence: TGTGCCACCAGTGATCACGGACAGGGGGGTGAAGCTTTCTTT. Amino acids: CATSDHGQGGEAFF.

The chain joins TRBV7-9 to TRBJ2-1; no definite D call. The CDR3 loop spans 15 amino acids. The germline V and J ends were trimmed by 6 bases and 2 bases, with 14 bases remaining between them. The germline V gene has CDR1 SEHNR and CDR2 FQNEAQ (reference sequence). The CDR3 loop is CASSLGSRTYNEQFF. CDR3 nucleotide sequence: TGTGCCAGCAGTCTGGGGTCAAGGACCTACAATGAGCAGTTCTTC.

The V call is TRBV20-1, the J call TRBJ2-7; tentatively, D is TRBD1 (5 bases). The CDR3 sequence is 12 residues long. V shed 3 bases and J shed 5 bases, with 11 bases lying between them. Looked up from germline, CDR1 is DFQATT and CDR2 is SNEGSKA (reference sequence). CDR3: CSARAGINEQYF. In DNA, the CDR3 is TGCAGTGCTAGGGCAGGGATCAACGAGCAGTACTTC.

This clonotype was seen a handful of times. V usage is TRBV7-9 and J usage is TRBJ2-7; D gene ambiguous. The V end lost 3 bases, the J end lost 2 bases, and 11 bases lay between the germline ends. There are 14 residues in the CDR3. Germline-derived CDR1 and CDR2 are SEHNR and FQNEAQ (reference sequence). CDR3 loop: CASSFSNPPYEQYF. DNA for the CDR3: TGTGCCAGCAGCTTCTCTAACCCTCCCTACGAGCAGTACTTC.

The chain carries TRBV12-3 or TRBV12-4 and TRBJ2-7; 13 bases agree with TRBD2. The trim removed 8 bases at V and 0 bases at J, leaving 4 bases unmatched. The CDR3 has 15 amino acids. The CDR3 sequence: CASRLAGGPSYEQYF. The DNA of the CDR3 is TGTGCCAGCCGACTAGCGGGAGGCCCCTCCTACGAGCAGTACTTC.

This clonotype was counted between two and nine times. This chain uses TRBV12-3 or TRBV12-4 with TRBJ2-6; no definite D call. V gave up 1 base and J gave up 4 bases, with 8 bases separating them. The CDR3 covers 15 residues. The CDR3 loop is CASSLGDTGANVLTF. The DNA of the CDR3 is TGTGCCAGCAGTTTAGGGGATACCGGGGCCAACGTCCTGACTTTC.

This clonotype turned up a few times. The chain uses TRBV3-1 and TRBJ2-3; TRBD2 agrees at 11 bases. The CDR3 has 16 residues. V lost 2 bases and J lost 7; bases outside the gene matches: 8. Germline V gives CDR1 LGHDT, CDR2 YNNKEL (reference sequence). CDR3 sequence (DNA): TGTGCCAGCAGCCAATTGGGTACTAGCGGGAGACATACGCAGTATTTT. Its translation is CASSQLGTSGRHTQYF.

The chain uses TRBV27 and TRBJ1-6; weak D call: TRBD1 (5 bases). V was cut by 8 bases and J by 7 bases, with 15 bases left in between. The CDR3 contains 14 residues. The germline CDR1 and CDR2 sequences are MNHEY and SMNVEV (reference sequence). The CDR3 here is CASGLAGINSPLHF. In DNA, the CDR3 is TGTGCCAGCGGCCTGGCAGGGATCAATTCACCCCTCCACTTT.

A few counts support this clonotype. The CDR3 protein is CASSLWASGAGTDTQYF. CDR3 DNA: TGTGCCAGCAGCTTATGGGCTAGCGGGGCAGGCACAGATACGCAGTATTTT. The chain employs TRBV5-4 and TRBJ2-3; TRBD2 matches at 9 bases. The germline gives CDR1 SGHNT, CDR2 YYREEE (reference sequence). V shed 2 bases and J 1 base; nucleotides not matched to a gene: 8. The CDR3 sequence is 17 residues long.

This clonotype was detected once. Germline is not matched at one junction end, which may reflect a read error. The CDR3 region is CTSSLTSDYEQYF. DNA of the CDR3: TGTACCAGCAGTTTAACTAGCGATTACGAGCAGTACTTC. The chain joins TRBV28 to TRBJ2-7; 7 bases are a match to TRBD2. CDR3 length: 13 residues. Germline CDR1 is MDHEN and CDR2 is SYDVKM.

The chain uses TRBV7-2 and TRBJ2-3; tentative D call: TRBD1 (7 bases). The CDR3 contains 14 residues. Between the trimmed V and J ends, which lost 4 bases and 5 bases, there was a span of 13 bases. Germline V gene lookup returns CDR1 SGHTA and CDR2 FQGNSA. The CDR3 bases are TGTGCCAGCAGCTCAAGACAGGGAGGAGATACGCAGTATTTT. Protein product: CASSSRQGGDTQYF.

This clonotype was counted a few times. J is TRBJ2-5 and V is TRBV9; possible D gene TRBD2, 6 bases. CDR3 length: 15 residues. Germline V gene lookup returns CDR1 SGDLS and CDR2 YYNGEE. Trimming pared 3 bases from V and 0 bases from J, leaving 12 bases between. The CDR3 protein is CASSARLDHQETQYF. CDR3 coding DNA: TGTGCCAGCAGCGCTCGACTAGACCACCAAGAGACCCAGTACTTC.

This clonotype was seen at least ten times. The V gene is TRBV7-2, the J gene TRBJ2-3, with a weak D call TRBD1 (6 bases). Germline CDR1 and CDR2: SGHTA and FQGNSA. This CDR3 is built from 15 residues. V dropped 5 bases and J dropped 1 base, with 13 bases sitting between them. The CDR3 loop reads CASSQNRQGTDTQYF. The DNA for the CDR3 is TGTGCCAGCAGCCAAAACAGACAGGGCACAGATACGCAGTATTTT.

This clonotype was counted a few times. Written as DNA, the CDR3 is TGCAGTGCTGAGGAATACACAGATACGCAGTATTTT. Amino acid sequence: CSAEEYTDTQYF. The rearrangement uses TRBV20-1 and TRBJ2-3; D not certain. Germline CDR1 reads DFQATT; CDR2 reads SNEGSKA (reference sequence). The V end was cut by 5 bases, the J end by 2 bases, with 8 bases between. This CDR3 is built from 12 residues.

This clonotype showed up just a few times. CDR3 residues: CASSQERRGGLNEQFF. CDR3 sequence (DNA): TGTGCCAGCAGCCAGGAGCGGAGAGGGGGACTCAATGAGCAGTTCTTC. V gene TRBV6-5 combines with J gene TRBJ2-1; D is perhaps TRBD1 or TRBD2 (6 bases each). There are 16 residues in the CDR3. V lost 6 bases to trimming and J lost 6 bases, with 21 bases between them. The germline gives CDR1 MNHEY, CDR2 SVGAGI.

There are many counts of this clonotype. This chain uses TRBV7-9 with TRBJ1-1; D ambiguous. Trimming cost V 7 bases and J 0 bases, with 15 bases left between them. This CDR3 is built from 15 residues. CDR1 is SEHNR, CDR2 FQNEAQ, per germline (reference sequence). The CDR3 here is CASTHLKQMNTEAFF. The CDR3 DNA follows: TGTGCCAGCACCCACTTAAAGCAGATGAACACTGAAGCTTTCTTT.